The T cell receptor (beta chain) described here comes from a study of molecular identifiers for immune sequencing clone quantification. Germline loops: CDR1 MNHEY, CDR2 SMNVEV (reference sequence). The CDR3 sequence is 14 residues long. V gave up 6 bases and J gave up 3 bases; unmatched junction bases: 6. Comments on this clonotype: Antigen: not known. One base away lies a much larger clone, so this may be a sequencing read error.

Overall study results and limits: A shared barcode on identical TCR molecules could lead to underestimated sizes for highly expanded clones. Jurkat TCR RNA spiked in from one cell could reportedly be detected among about 1.1 million naive cells.

Previously reported methods and listed TCR primers produced the bulk TCR libraries. Each CDR3 protein gets one entry after TCRdb re-called the PCR reads with MiXCR. This table holds approximately 60,000 distinct CDR3 sequences, around a fifth found once. This rearrangement joins TRBV27 to TRBJ2-7; TRBD1 aligns across 9 bases. Sequences were obtained from naive CD8+ T cells from blood, with Jurkat cell RNA spiked in. Subset given: FACS-sorted CD8+CD4-CCR7+CD45RA+ naive T cells. This receptor was taken from a human donor in good health. Some libraries in this study had Jurkat cell RNA spiked in. For the CDR3, the DNA is TGTGCCAGCAGCGCCGGGACAGGGAACTACGAGCAGTACTTC. It translates to CASSAGTGNYEQYF.